Listed here are 21 T cell receptor beta chains from one sample, sequenced in a study of cytomegalovirus exposure and HLA in healthy donors. It was with 60 Vbeta and 13 Jbeta primers that the PCR ran. The data were produced by immunoSEQ multiplex PCR, yet TCRdb's version contains in-frame clones alone and is incomplete. The sample yields 150,000 to 250,000 clones, 70% to 85% seen once. Specimen: PBMCs. The receptors originated from a boy under 10 years old in good health and CMV-seronegative.

The chain uses TRBV6-5 and TRBJ2-6; D is ambiguous. Germline values: CDR1 MNHEY, CDR2 SVGAGI. V gave up 1 base and J gave up 3 bases, with 7 bases separating them. The CDR3 has 15 residues. The CDR3 reads CASSYLRVGANVLTF. CDR3 DNA: TGTGCCAGCAGTTACTTGCGAGTTGGGGCCAACGTCCTGACTTTC.

V usage is TRBV2 and J usage is TRBJ1-3, with D hard to call. The length of the CDR3 is 14 residues. V gave up 6 bases and J gave up 0 bases, with 9 bases separating them. Per the germline V gene, CDR1 is SNHLY and CDR2 is FYNNEI. The CDR3 loop is CASSTGHSGNTIYF. The CDR3 nucleotides are TGTGCCAGCAGCACTGGGCACTCTGGAAACACCATATATTTT.

The V call is TRBV12-5, the J call TRBJ2-5; 9 nucleotides agree with TRBD2. The CDR3 has 14 residues. Germline V gives CDR1 LGHNT, CDR2 FRNRAP. With 6 bases clipped from V and 2 bases from J, the junction kept 4 bases outside the gene matches. The CDR3 nucleotides read TGTGCTAGTGGGCTAGCGGGGACTCAAGAGACCCAGTACTTC. As protein: CASGLAGTQETQYF.

CDR3 sequence: CASSFSGGGQPQHF. For the CDR3, the DNA is TGTGCCAGCAGCTTTTCAGGGGGCGGTCAGCCCCAGCATTTT. The J gene is TRBJ1-5, the V gene TRBV7-2, with 8 bases fitting TRBD1. The J segment lost 6 bases and the V segment lost 3 bases, leaving 4 bases of the junction unmatched. CDR1 and CDR2 (germline): SGHTA, FQGNSA. CDR3 length equals 14 residues.

This clone showed up just a few times. The chain is built from TRBV7-8 and TRBJ1-2, with TRBD1 matching 9 bases. The CDR3 extends over 17 amino acids. V lost 3 bases to trimming and J lost 8 bases; unmatched junction nucleotides: 16. Germline CDR1 is SGHVS and CDR2 is FQNEAQ. The CDR3 nucleotides read TGTGCCAGCAGCTTCCCCGGACAGGGGCGGTATATGCGGGGCTACACCTTC. As protein: CASSFPGQGRYMRGYTF.

To note about this clone: The junction departs from germline at one end; a sequencing error may be responsible. The J gene is TRBJ2-7, the V gene TRBV7-9; TRBD1 matches at 7 bases. Germline lookup yields CDR1 SEHNR and CDR2 FQNEAQ (reference sequence). This CDR3 is 14 amino acids long. CDR3 loop: CASSLAQGVYERYF. The CDR3 DNA follows: TGTGCCAGCAGCTTAGCTCAGGGGGTCTACGAGCGGTACTTC.

On this clone: The same CDR3 arises from other DNA sequences in this sample as well. The chain carries TRBV19 and TRBJ2-2, with unresolved D. Deletions cut 6 bases from V and 3 bases from J, with 8 bases between. The CDR3 extends over 13 amino acids. CDR1 is LNHDA and CDR2 is SQIVND in the germline V gene (reference sequence). This CDR3 is CASRGGYTGELFF. CDR3 DNA: TGTGCCAGTAGAGGCGGATACACCGGGGAGCTGTTTTTT.

This sequence joins TRBV4-3 and TRBJ2-3; 12 nucleotides match TRBD2. The CDR3 is 15 residues long. Germline V gene sequence: CDR1 LGHNA, CDR2 YSLEER. V was pared by 2 bases and J by 4 bases, with 1 base of the junction left unmatched. CDR3 in amino acids: CASSQRTSGADTQYF. The DNA of the CDR3 is TGCGCCAGCAGCCAAAGGACTAGCGGGGCAGATACGCAGTATTTT.

The V and J genes are TRBV4-1 and TRBJ2-6; 7 nucleotides line up with TRBD2. The CDR3 runs to 17 residues. V gave up 4 bases and J gave up 0 bases; unmatched junction bases: 6. Per the germline V gene, CDR1 is MGHRA and CDR2 is YSYEKL. Written as DNA, the CDR3 is TGCGCCAGCAGCCGAGTGGGGGAGGGCTCTGGGGCCAACGTCCTGACTTTC. It codes for CASSRVGEGSGANVLTF.

The chain combines TRBV5-4 with TRBJ2-2; the match to TRBD1 covers 12 bases. This CDR3 has 16 amino acids. CDR1 and CDR2 (germline): SGHNT, YYREEE (reference sequence). After removal of 0 bases from V and 6 bases from J, the junction contained 3 bases not matched to a gene. CDR3 region: CASSLGGQGASGELFF. The CDR3 nucleotides read TGTGCCAGCAGCTTGGGGGGACAGGGGGCGTCCGGGGAGCTGTTTTTT. The whole variable domain, remainder taken from reference TRBV5-4 and TRBJ2-2, is ETGVTQSPTHLIKTRGQQVTLRCSSQSGHNTVSWYQQALGQGPQFIFQYYREEENGRGNFPPRFSGLQFPNYSSELNVNALELDDSALYLCASSLGGQGASGELFFGEGSRLTVL.

This chain connects TRBV2 to TRBJ2-3, with 10 positions matching TRBD1. CDR3 size: 14 residues. V shed 2 bases, J shed 8 bases, and the junction held 4 bases outside the gene matches. CDR1 and CDR2 from the germline V gene are SNHLY and FYNNEI. The CDR3 protein is CASSEQGDRGTQYF. CDR3 bases: TGTGCCAGCAGTGAACAGGGGGACAGGGGTACGCAGTATTTT.

On this clone: Germline and junction disagree at one end, which may indicate a read error. At the DNA level, this CDR3 is encoded by other sequences in the same sample as well. The V gene is TRBV19, the J gene TRBJ1-6; D is uncertain. CDR3 length: 15 residues. CDR1 and CDR2 from the germline V gene are LNHDA and SQIVND (reference sequence). The CDR3 DNA sequence: TGTGCCAGTAAGGGTTCCCGGGGAAATAATTCCCCCCTCCACTTT. This translates into CASKGSRGNNSPLHF.

In its sample, this clone was seen a few times. The chain uses TRBV14 and TRBJ2-7, with D possibly matching TRBD1 (5 bases). CDR3 length equals 13 residues. V gave up 4 bases and J gave up 6 bases, with 13 bases separating them. Germline lookup yields CDR1 SGHDN and CDR2 FVKESK. CDR3 in DNA: TGTGCCAGCAGCCCGAACGACAGAGTCGAGCAGTACTTC. It is translated as CASSPNDRVEQYF.

The chain has TRBV28 and TRBJ2-1; TRBD2 might be the D (5 bases). V was pared by 2 bases and J by 9 bases, with 11 bases between. The CDR3 runs to 13 residues. Looked up from germline, CDR1 is MDHEN and CDR2 is SYDVKM. CDR3 region: CASSLPAVGEQFF. In DNA form, the CDR3 reads TGTGCCAGCAGTTTACCAGCGGTGGGTGAGCAGTTCTTC.

This chain joins TRBV20-1 and TRBJ2-7; D is uncertain. Per the germline V gene, CDR1 is DFQATT and CDR2 is SNEGSKA (reference sequence). CDR3 length: 11 amino acids. V lost 4 bases to trimming and J lost 6 bases, with 10 bases between them. The chain's CDR3 is CSAMRVGEQYF. CDR3 coding DNA: TGCAGTGCTATGAGAGTTGGCGAGCAGTACTTC.

This clone has more than one count but fewer than ten. The J gene is TRBJ2-5, the V gene TRBV6-5; 10 bases line up with TRBD1. The CDR3 is 15 residues long. From germline, CDR1 is MNHEY and CDR2 SVGAGI. Trimming removed 4 bases from V and 3 bases from J; junction bases left unmatched: 5. The DNA for the CDR3 is TGTGCCAGCAGTTCCCTTGGACAGGGGGAAGAGACCCAGTACTTC. Residues: CASSSLGQGEETQYF.

V usage is TRBV5-6 and J usage is TRBJ1-2; TRBD1 matches 7 bases. The CDR3 extends over 15 amino acids. V trimming: 4 bases; J trimming: 1 base; junction bases outside the gene matches: 7. Germline lookup yields CDR1 SGHDT and CDR2 YYEEEE. In nucleotides, the CDR3 is TGTGCCAGCAGCCTGGGACAGTCGGTTAACTATGGCTACACCTTC. It encodes CASSLGQSVNYGYTF.

The chain has TRBV20-1 and TRBJ2-5, with D tentatively TRBD1 (5 bases). The ends were cut back, 6 bases at V and 5 bases at J, with 7 bases in the middle. Germline assignment: CDR1 DFQATT and CDR2 SNEGSKA (reference sequence). This CDR3 contains 10 residues. DNA of the CDR3: TGCAGTGCCTACAGGGAGACCCAGTACTTC. Translated: CSAYRETQYF.

The gene calls are TRBV6-5 and TRBJ2-7; D is possibly TRBD2 (5 bases). The V end lost 6 bases, the J end lost 4 bases, and 13 bases lay between the germline ends. This CDR3 is 13 amino acids long. Germline V gene sequence: CDR1 MNHEY, CDR2 SVGAGI. The CDR3 bases are TGTGCCAGCAGACCCGTAGCGACTTACGAGCAGTACTTC. It encodes CASRPVATYEQYF.

The chain is built from TRBV4-1 and TRBJ2-7, with D possibly matching TRBD1 (5 bases). V was trimmed by 3 bases and J by 3 bases, leaving 9 bases between them. CDR3 length: 13 amino acids. Germline assignment: CDR1 MGHRA and CDR2 YSYEKL. The CDR3 sequence: CASSQHRNYEQYF. CDR3 bases: TGCGCCAGCAGCCAGCACAGGAACTACGAGCAGTACTTC.

The V call is TRBV5-4, the J call TRBJ1-1, with TRBD1 identical over 9 bases. Germline values: CDR1 SGHNT, CDR2 YYREEE (reference sequence). V was pared by 2 bases and J by 3 bases, with 5 bases of the junction left unmatched. The CDR3 is 15 residues long. The CDR3 nucleotides are TGTGCCAGCAGCTTATACAGGGGGCGAGACACTGAAGCTTTCTTT. As protein: CASSLYRGRDTEAFF.